This TCR beta chain was captured by sequencing in a study of multiple sclerosis patients with progressive multifocal leukoencephalopathy. Stated time point: about a year of natalizumab therapy. CDR3 length equals 15 residues. Trimming took off 0 bases at V and 0 bases at J, with 6 bases between the two ends. CDR1 and CDR2 (germline): MNHEY, SVGAGI. Assay: immunoSEQ multiplex PCR; the TCRdb copy retains only in-frame clones and omits some. Altogether more than 20,000 clones are present, 75% to 95% being singletons, with the ten largest covering around 2.4%. This receptor was identified in a man aged 25-45 years with multiple sclerosis. The sequencing used PBMCs, collected from a patient treated with natalizumab. The chain combines TRBV6-5 with TRBJ1-5; possible D gene TRBD1, 5 bases. CDR3 region: CASSYSDSSNQPQHF. The CDR3 bases are TGTGCCAGCAGTTACTCCGACAGTAGCAATCAGCCCCAGCATTTT.